The 31 T cell receptor beta chains below were found in one sample sequenced in a study of shared clonotypes between healthy human individuals. Data came from immunoSEQ multiplex PCR; TCRdb stores just in-frame clones and leaves some out. The table lists approximately 330,000 clones, more than 60% of them singletons. Sequencing used memory CD4+ T cells sorted from blood. Subset reported: CD45RA-negative fraction. The receptors were gathered from a man aged 25-45 years in good health.

This chain connects TRBV4-2 to TRBJ2-1; possible D gene TRBD2, 5 bases. Trimming removed 0 bases from V and 5 bases from J, with 17 bases in between. Germline V gene sequence: CDR1 LGHNA, CDR2 YNFKEQ. This CDR3 contains 17 residues. As DNA, the CDR3 is TGTGCCAGCAGCCAAGATACCCAGCGGAGCAATCACAATGAGCAGTTCTTC. It specifies CASSQDTQRSNHNEQFF.

The rearrangement joins TRBV11-2 to TRBJ2-1; D is ambiguous. CDR3 size: 15 residues. Germline lookup yields CDR1 SGHAT and CDR2 FQNNGV. Trimming pared 7 bases from V and 0 bases from J, leaving 13 bases between. The CDR3 loop reads CASTFGSSSYNEQFF. As DNA, the CDR3 is TGTGCCAGCACCTTCGGCTCTAGCTCCTACAATGAGCAGTTCTTC.

This chain uses TRBV2 with TRBJ2-1; tentatively, D is TRBD1 (5 bases). The germline gives CDR1 SNHLY, CDR2 FYNNEI. This CDR3 has 15 residues. The germline V and J ends were trimmed by 7 bases and 8 bases, with 21 bases remaining between them. CDR3 residues: CASILGVRSTHEQFF. In DNA form, the CDR3 reads TGTGCCAGCATTCTAGGGGTCCGCTCTACCCATGAGCAGTTCTTC.

V usage is TRBV7-3 and J usage is TRBJ2-1; 8 bases are a match to TRBD2. The CDR3 has 17 residues. Losses at the gene ends were 5 bases for V and 6 bases for J; bases not matched to a gene: 15. The germline V gene has CDR1 SGHTA and CDR2 FQGTGA. The CDR3 loop is CASSPSRAGGSSNEQFF. The CDR3 nucleotides are TGTGCCAGCAGCCCCTCTAGGGCGGGAGGTTCATCCAATGAGCAGTTCTTC. The full variable domain, its missing parts supplied by reference TRBV7-3 and TRBJ2-1, is GAGVSQTPSNKVTEKGKYVELRCDPISGHTALYWYRQSLGQGPEFLIYFQGTGAADDSGLPNDRFFAVRPEGSVSTLKIQRTERGDSAVYLCASSPSRAGGSSNEQFFGPGTRLTVL.

This chain connects TRBV5-5 to TRBJ2-3; 12 bases match TRBD2. The CDR3 runs 16 residues. V trimming: 4 bases; J trimming: 0 bases; junction bases outside the gene matches: 3. The germline V gene has CDR1 SGHKS and CDR2 YYEKEE (reference sequence). The CDR3 DNA follows: TGTGCCAGCAGCCTCCTAGCGGGAGGGAGCACAGATACGCAGTATTTT. It specifies CASSLLAGGSTDTQYF.

The rearrangement links TRBV2 to TRBJ2-5; 7 positions agree with TRBD2. V shed 8 bases and J 4 bases; nucleotides not matched to a gene: 16. This CDR3 spans 16 amino acids. Germline V gene sequence: CDR1 SNHLY, CDR2 FYNNEI. CDR3: CASGLVGGGSGETQYF. The CDR3 DNA is TGTGCCAGCGGATTGGTTGGAGGCGGGAGCGGAGAGACCCAGTACTTC.

This clone was recorded many times. The chain carries TRBV5-4 and TRBJ2-2; 7 bases are a match to TRBD1. The CDR3 covers 15 residues. CDR1 SGHNT and CDR2 YYREEE come from the germline V gene (reference sequence). V shed 0 bases, J shed 2 bases, and the junction held 1 base outside the gene matches. The CDR3 DNA sequence: TGTGCCAGCAGCTTGGGGGACAGAAACACCGGGGAGCTGTTTTTT. Its protein product is CASSLGDRNTGELFF.

The chain carries TRBV6-4 and TRBJ1-2; D unclear. Germline values: CDR1 MRHNA, CDR2 SNTAGT. V lost 0 bases and J 8 bases, leaving 7 bases between the germline ends. This CDR3 is built from 12 residues. The CDR3 region is CASSDSLTGYTF. The CDR3 DNA follows: TGTGCCAGCAGTGACTCGTTGACCGGCTACACCTTC.

CDR3 loop: CASSEDTSTRRQFF. Written as DNA, the CDR3 is TGTGCCAGCAGTGAAGACACCTCGACTAGGCGGCAGTTCTTC. This chain links TRBV25-1 with TRBJ2-1; TRBD2 might be the D (6 bases). V lost 2 bases to trimming and J lost 12 bases, with 17 bases between them. This CDR3 spans 14 amino acids. Looked up from germline, CDR1 is MGHDK and CDR2 is SYGVNS.

The rearrangement uses TRBV14 and TRBJ1-3; D remains ambiguous. The CDR3 is 18 residues long. Deletions cut 5 bases from V and 0 bases from J, with 20 bases between. Germline V lookup: CDR1 SGHDN, CDR2 FVKESK. The CDR3 loop reads CASSGSSVTTFSGNTIYF. CDR3 sequence (DNA): TGTGCCAGCAGCGGAAGCTCTGTCACAACCTTCTCTGGAAACACCATATATTTT.

About this clone: The same CDR3 can be traced to other DNA sequences in this sample. CDR3 loop: CASSLGTANTGELFF. The CDR3 region has the DNA TGTGCCAGCAGTTTGGGGACGGCGAACACCGGGGAGCTGTTTTTT. The V and J genes are TRBV27 and TRBJ2-2; the D call may be TRBD1 or TRBD2 (5 bases each). The CDR3 loop spans 15 amino acids. The V gene's germline CDR1 is MNHEY and CDR2 SMNVEV (reference sequence). The germline V and J ends were trimmed by 3 bases and 0 bases, with 8 bases remaining between them.

The gene calls are TRBV5-1 and TRBJ1-2, with D perhaps TRBD1 (6 bases). The CDR3 extends over 14 amino acids. With 0 bases removed from V and 3 bases from J, the gap between germline ends came to 9 bases. Germline V gene data show CDR1 as SGHRS and CDR2 as YFSETQ. CDR3 nucleotide sequence: TGCGCCAGCAGCTTGGGACAGGCCGACTATGGCTACACCTTC. It codes for CASSLGQADYGYTF.

The chain recombines TRBV11-3 with TRBJ2-5; D may be TRBD1 (7 bases). The CDR3 loop spans 13 amino acids. Trimming left V 5 bases short and J 7 bases short, with 14 bases between. Germline loops: CDR1 SGHNT, CDR2 YENEEA. The CDR3 loop reads CASSPQGGGTQYF. The DNA of the CDR3 is TGTGCCAGCAGCCCCCAGGGGGGAGGGACCCAGTACTTC.

CDR3 DNA sequence: TGTGCCAGCAGCCCCTCAGGGGGAAATAATGAAAAACTGTTTTTT. Protein product: CASSPSGGNNEKLFF. This rearrangement joins TRBV5-5 to TRBJ1-4; 7 bases align to TRBD1. The CDR3 sequence is 15 residues long. Unmatched junction bases numbered 7, after V lost 4 bases and J lost 4 bases. Germline assignment: CDR1 SGHKS and CDR2 YYEKEE (reference sequence). Variable domain in full (rest from reference TRBV5-5 and TRBJ1-4): DAGVTQSPTHLIKTRGQQVTLRCSPISGHKSVSWYQQVLGQGPQFIFQYYEKEERGRGNFPDRFSARQFPNYSSELNVNALLLGDSALYLCASSPSGGNNEKLFFGSGTQLSVL.

In this sample, this clone turned up a few times. The chain employs TRBV4-2 and TRBJ1-4, with a weak D call TRBD1 (5 bases). In germline, CDR1 is LGHNA, CDR2 YNFKEQ. This CDR3 spans 16 amino acids. The V end lost 2 bases, the J end lost 0 bases, and 10 bases lay between the germline ends. The DNA for the CDR3 is TGTGCCAGCAGCCAAACCGGGGGAGCAACTAATGAAAAACTGTTTTTT. The encoded protein is CASSQTGGATNEKLFF.

This clone was seen many times. This chain joins TRBV27 and TRBJ1-5; D ambiguous. The CDR3 runs to 12 residues. Germline values: CDR1 MNHEY, CDR2 SMNVEV (reference sequence). With 6 bases removed from V and 3 bases from J, the gap between germline ends came to 6 bases. CDR3 loop: CASSRTNQPQHF. The CDR3 region has the DNA TGTGCCAGCAGCCGTACCAATCAGCCCCAGCATTTT.

This chain joins TRBV27 and TRBJ2-7, with unresolved D. The germline V gene has CDR1 MNHEY and CDR2 SMNVEV (reference sequence). This CDR3 comprises 13 residues. The V gene lost 2 bases and the J gene lost 2 bases, with 7 bases spanning the gap. CDR3 residues: CASSLTDPYEQYF. Written as DNA, the CDR3 is TGTGCCAGCAGTTTAACGGACCCCTACGAGCAGTACTTC.

A few counts support this clone. The chain joins TRBV6-5 to TRBJ2-2, with 8 bases matching TRBD1. The germline CDR1 and CDR2 sequences are MNHEY and SVGAGI. This CDR3 is 15 amino acids long. Germline trimming cut 6 bases from V and 1 base from J; bases unmatched to any gene: 4. CDR3 in amino acids: CASRSGTGNTGELFF. DNA of the CDR3: TGTGCCAGCAGATCCGGGACAGGGAACACCGGGGAGCTGTTTTTT.

This clone came up a few times. The chain carries TRBV9 and TRBJ2-2; TRBD2 aligns across 7 bases. The junction had 6 bases not matched to a gene; V was cut back by 3 bases and J by 1 base. The CDR3 contains 16 residues. Germline assignment: CDR1 SGDLS and CDR2 YYNGEE. The CDR3 loop reads CASSAGGSLNTGELFF. The CDR3 DNA follows: TGTGCCAGCAGCGCAGGCGGGAGCCTGAACACCGGGGAGCTGTTTTTT.

This sequence joins TRBV30 and TRBJ2-5, with TRBD2 as a possible D gene (5 bases). V lost 3 bases, J lost 4 bases, and 9 bases lay in between. CDR3 length equals 12 residues. In germline, CDR1 is GTSNPN, CDR2 SVGIG (reference sequence). The CDR3 nucleotides read TGTGCCTGGAGCTTGGCGGGAGAGACCCAGTACTTC. Translated, it gives CAWSLAGETQYF.

The chain carries TRBV11-3 and TRBJ2-3; unclear D gene. V was shortened by 2 bases and J by 3 bases, with 9 bases between the two germline ends. Germline loops: CDR1 SGHNT, CDR2 YENEEA. This CDR3 has 14 residues. CDR3 in amino acids: CASSLPGLTDTQYF. The CDR3 nucleotides are TGTGCCAGCAGCTTACCGGGTTTGACAGATACGCAGTATTTT.

The chain links TRBV18 to TRBJ1-1, with a possible D match to TRBD1 (5 bases). Germline V gene data show CDR1 as KGHSH and CDR2 as LQKENI. The V end lost 6 bases, the J end lost 5 bases, and 13 bases lay between the germline ends. The CDR3 contains 13 residues. The CDR3 reads CASSQGGATEAFF. CDR3 nucleotide sequence: TGTGCCAGCTCCCAGGGAGGGGCGACTGAAGCTTTCTTT.

This clone was detected a few times. This chain connects TRBV15 to TRBJ2-2, with 12 bases identical to TRBD2. CDR3 length: 19 residues. Looked up from germline, CDR1 is LNHNV and CDR2 is YYDKDF (reference sequence). J gave up 7 bases and V 0 bases, and 12 bases lay outside the gene matches. This CDR3 is CATSRDRLAGVGRVGELFF. DNA for the CDR3: TGTGCCACCAGCAGAGACAGACTAGCGGGAGTCGGTCGGGTCGGGGAGCTGTTTTTT.

This clone was observed a single time. The chain carries TRBV18 and TRBJ1-2; TRBD1 matches at 8 bases. The CDR3 has 13 amino acids. The germline CDR1 and CDR2 sequences are KGHSH and LQKENI. V shed 5 bases and J 4 bases; nucleotides not matched to a gene: 3. The CDR3 nucleotides read TGTGCCAGCTCAGGGGGACAGGCCTATGGCTACACCTTC. Its protein product is CASSGGQAYGYTF. The whole variable domain, filled in from reference TRBV18 and TRBJ1-2, reads NAGVMQNPRHLVRRRGQEARLRCSPMKGHSHVYWYRQLPEEGLKFMVYLQKENIIDESGMPKERFSAEFPKEGPSILRIQQVVRGDSAAYFCASSGGQAYGYTFGSGTRLTVV.

The J gene is TRBJ2-7, the V gene TRBV9; TRBD1 aligns across 9 bases. Germline CDR1 reads SGDLS; CDR2 reads YYNGEE. This CDR3 is built from 15 residues. Trimming at V came to 2 bases and at J to 2 bases, leaving 5 bases not matched to a gene. This CDR3 is CASSVYRGPTYEQYF. The CDR3 bases are TGTGCCAGCAGCGTCTACAGGGGGCCCACCTACGAGCAGTACTTC.

CDR3 sequence (DNA): TGTGCCAGCTCCCAGGGACAGGGGTCCTACGAGCAGTACTTC. It is translated as CASSQGQGSYEQYF. The chain combines TRBV18 with TRBJ2-7; 10 bases are shared with TRBD1. Germline V gene lookup returns CDR1 KGHSH and CDR2 LQKENI. The CDR3 has 14 residues. V shed 6 bases and J 1 base; nucleotides not matched to a gene: 3.

The genes are TRBV6-5 and TRBJ1-2; no reliable D call. CDR3 length: 14 residues. V lost 2 bases, J lost 8 bases, and 15 bases lay in between. The germline V gene encodes CDR1 MNHEY and CDR2 SVGAGI. CDR3 protein: CASSYRPIMGGYTF. In DNA, the CDR3 is TGTGCCAGCAGTTACAGGCCAATAATGGGCGGCTACACCTTC.

In its sample, this clone was seen many times. The chain couples TRBV19 to TRBJ2-7; possible D gene TRBD2, 5 bases. The CDR3 contains 14 residues. The V end lost 2 bases, the J end lost 3 bases, and 11 bases lay between the germline ends. The germline CDR1 and CDR2 sequences are LNHDA and SQIVND (reference sequence). The CDR3 DNA follows: TGTGCCAGTAGTATAAGACACGGACTCTACGAGCAGTACTTC. This codes for CASSIRHGLYEQYF.

This clone was picked up one time. The V call is TRBV5-4, the J call TRBJ2-1, with 11 bases matching TRBD1. Germline V lookup: CDR1 SGHNT, CDR2 YYREEE (reference sequence). CDR3 length: 16 residues. After removal of 0 bases from V and 15 bases from J, the junction contained 14 bases not matched to a gene. The CDR3 nucleotides are TGTGCCAGCAGCTTGGCCCTAGGACAGGGGGCCCACAGCGGGTTCTTC. This gives the protein CASSLALGQGAHSGFF.

The genes are TRBV7-9 and TRBJ1-2; tentatively, D is TRBD1 (6 bases). Per the germline V gene, CDR1 is SEHNR and CDR2 is FQNEAQ (reference sequence). The CDR3 runs to 12 residues. Trimming removed 7 bases at V and 14 bases at J, with 20 bases between. CDR3 residues: CASTLGGGGWTF. DNA of the CDR3: TGTGCCAGCACCCTGGGAGGGGGGGGCTGGACCTTC.

A remark on this clone: This may be a read error: a much more frequent sequence differs by one nucleotide. The rearrangement links TRBV11-2 to TRBJ2-1, with D perhaps TRBD1 (6 bases). This CDR3 has 13 amino acids. Germline V lookup: CDR1 SGHAT, CDR2 FQNNGV. Trimming stripped 3 bases from V and 5 bases from J, with 8 bases between. The CDR3 DNA is TGTGCCAGCAGCTTTGGACAGAACAATGAGCAGTTCTTC. Protein: CASSFGQNNEQFF. Full variable domain (remainder filled in from reference TRBV11-2 and TRBJ2-1): EAGVAQSPRYKIIEKRQSVAFWCNPISGHATLYWYQQILGQGPKLLIQFQNNGVVDDSQLPKDRFSAERLKGVDSTLKIQPAKLEDSAVYLCASSFGQNNEQFFGPGTRLTVL.